The 17 T cell receptor beta chains below come from one sample, sequenced in a study of T cells after posttransplantation cyclophosphamide. Treatment was busulfan-fludarabine conditioning, a marrow graft, and cyclophosphamide on days +3 and +4. Assay: immunoSEQ multiplex PCR; the TCRdb copy retains only in-frame clones and omits some. Of approximately 3,800 clones in the sample, around 80% are singletons; the top ten hold 18%. Specimen: PBMCs, collected after an allogeneic stem cell transplant with post-transplant cyclophosphamide. These receptors were collected from a female patient aged 50-60 years who received an allogeneic stem cell transplant from a related donor, was CMV-positive, and had no GVHD. Certain T cells may be donor cells from the graft.

This chain links TRBV5-1 with TRBJ1-4; D is uncertain. Germline loops: CDR1 SGHRS, CDR2 YFSETQ. Trimming removed 0 bases at V and 7 bases at J, with 13 bases between. There are 15 residues in the CDR3. The CDR3 nucleotides read TGCGCCAGCAGCTTGGAGGGAGTTGCGGGTGAAAAACTGTTTTTT. It yields the protein CASSLEGVAGEKLFF. Full variable domain (rest looked up from reference TRBV5-1 and TRBJ1-4): KAGVTQTPRYLIKTRGQQVTLSCSPISGHRSVSWYQQTPGQGLQFLFEYFSETQRNKGNFPGRFSGRQFSNSRSEMNVSTLELGDSALYLCASSLEGVAGEKLFFGSGTQLSVL.

The V gene is TRBV19, the J gene TRBJ1-1; 8 nucleotides agree with TRBD1. V shed 3 bases and J 5 bases; nucleotides not matched to a gene: 8. There are 15 residues in the CDR3. Germline CDR1 and CDR2: LNHDA and SQIVND (reference sequence). The CDR3 DNA sequence: TGTGCCAGTAGTATGAAAACAGGGGGTCGTACTGAAGCTTTCTTT. Protein sequence: CASSMKTGGRTEAFF. The variable domain in full, with the rest retrieved from reference TRBV19 and TRBJ1-1, is DGGITQSPKYLFRKEGQNVTLSCEQNLNHDAMYWYRQDPGQGLRLIYYSQIVNDFQKGDIAEGYSVSREKKESFPLTVTSAQKNPTAFYLCASSMKTGGRTEAFFGQGTRLTVV.

The chain is built from TRBV6-6 and TRBJ1-1, with 7 nucleotides matching TRBD1. The CDR3 has 14 amino acids. J was trimmed by 1 base and V by 5 bases; bases with no gene match: 4. The V gene's germline CDR1 is MNHNY and CDR2 SVGAGI (reference sequence). The CDR3 region is CASSTDRENTEAFF. CDR3 bases: TGTGCCAGCAGTACAGACAGGGAGAACACTGAAGCTTTCTTT.

The J gene is TRBJ2-5, the V gene TRBV5-4; 8 bases match TRBD1. The V gene end was trimmed by 6 bases and the J gene end by 2 bases; junction bases not matched to a gene: 9. This CDR3 has 15 residues. In germline, CDR1 is SGHNT, CDR2 YYREEE (reference sequence). CDR3 protein: CASTELWTGQETQYF. The CDR3 region has the DNA TGTGCCAGCACCGAACTCTGGACAGGGCAAGAGACCCAGTACTTC.

This clone appeared a few times. V usage is TRBV5-1 and J usage is TRBJ2-3; TRBD2 agrees at 10 bases. Germline lookup yields CDR1 SGHRS and CDR2 YFSETQ. The CDR3 extends over 16 amino acids. Trimming removed 2 bases from V and 3 bases from J; junction bases left unmatched: 6. CDR3 sequence reads: CASSFWTSGVTDTQYF. DNA for the CDR3: TGCGCCAGCAGCTTCTGGACTAGCGGAGTTACAGATACGCAGTATTTT.

Worth noting for this clone: In the same sample, other DNA sequences code for this CDR3. The chain combines TRBV7-2 with TRBJ2-5; TRBD1 is a possible D gene (6 bases). Germline assignment: CDR1 SGHTA and CDR2 FQGNSA. This CDR3 comprises 15 residues. Trimming pared 4 bases from V and 5 bases from J, leaving 17 bases between. The CDR3 DNA reads as TGTGCCAGCAGCTCTCGACAGGTTGGTCAGGAGACCCAGTACTTC. It specifies CASSSRQVGQETQYF.

V and J are TRBV5-1 and TRBJ2-5, with no clear D. The CDR3 has 13 amino acids. From germline, CDR1 is SGHRS and CDR2 YFSETQ. The germline V and J ends were trimmed by 4 bases and 2 bases, with 9 bases remaining between them. In DNA, the CDR3 is TGCGCCAGCAGCCTTACAGCACAAGAGACCCAGTACTTC. Protein: CASSLTAQETQYF.

This rearrangement joins TRBV4-1 to TRBJ2-7, with a tentative D call TRBD1 (6 bases). CDR1 and CDR2 (germline): MGHRA, YSYEKL. This CDR3 contains 14 residues. The V end was cut by 1 base, the J end by 3 bases, with 10 bases between. CDR3 in DNA: TGCGCCAGCAGCCAAGGACCGGACAGCTACGAGCAGTACTTC. It codes for CASSQGPDSYEQYF.

This clone was detected once. The V call is TRBV11-3, the J call TRBJ2-3, with 7 bases aligning to TRBD2. The CDR3 extends over 16 amino acids. With 3 bases clipped from V and 5 bases from J, the junction kept 11 bases outside the gene matches. Germline V gives CDR1 SGHNT, CDR2 YENEEA. CDR3 nucleotide sequence: TGTGCCAGCAGCTTCTCTAGCGGAGACATGAAAGATACGCAGTATTTT. Its protein is CASSFSSGDMKDTQYF.

The chain joins TRBV5-1 to TRBJ2-1; TRBD2 matches at 15 bases. The ends lost 4 bases at V and 10 bases at J; junction bases unmatched: 6. The CDR3 consists of 15 residues. CDR1 SGHRS and CDR2 YFSETQ come from the germline V gene. This CDR3 reads CASSPGTSGGNEQFF. CDR3 sequence (DNA): TGCGCCAGCAGCCCAGGGACTAGCGGGGGGAACGAGCAGTTCTTC.

V gene TRBV6-5 combines with J gene TRBJ2-5; 7 nucleotides agree with TRBD2. V lost 2 bases to trimming and J lost 5 bases; unmatched junction nucleotides: 5. Germline-derived CDR1 and CDR2 are MNHEY and SVGAGI. There are 14 residues in the CDR3. The DNA for the CDR3 is TGTGCCAGCAGTTACAGGGGAGCGGGGGAGACCCAGTACTTC. It encodes CASSYRGAGETQYF.

This chain connects TRBV4-1 to TRBJ1-5; D remains unclear. Trimming shortened V by 0 bases and J by 6 bases, and 12 bases separated the two germline ends. The CDR3 runs 15 residues. Germline V gene sequence: CDR1 MGHRA, CDR2 YSYEKL. DNA for the CDR3: TGCGCCAGCAGCCAAGAGCTGAGTCCGTTTCAGCCCCAGCATTTT. Its translation: CASSQELSPFQPQHF.

This sequence joins TRBV6-6 and TRBJ1-2, with a weak D call TRBD1 (6 bases). V was cut by 6 bases and J by 2 bases, with 10 bases left in between. CDR1 is MNHNY and CDR2 is SVGAGI in the germline V gene (reference sequence). This CDR3 is 13 amino acids long. The CDR3 here is CASSGQTNYGYTF. The CDR3, as DNA: TGTGCCAGCAGCGGACAGACCAACTATGGCTACACCTTC.

CDR3 nucleotide sequence: TGTGCCAGCACCGGAGGGGACAGCTACGAGCAGTACTTC. It specifies CASTGGDSYEQYF. The chain joins TRBV28 to TRBJ2-7; D is perhaps TRBD1 (7 bases). The CDR3 consists of 13 residues. V dropped 7 bases and J dropped 3 bases, with 13 bases sitting between them. Germline V CDR1 and CDR2: MDHEN, SYDVKM.

The chain has TRBV13 and TRBJ2-5; D is undetermined. Trimming stripped 0 bases from V and 1 base from J, with 9 bases between. From germline, CDR1 is PRHDT and CDR2 FYEKMQ (reference sequence). This CDR3 has 15 amino acids. The CDR3, as DNA: TGTGCCAGCAGCTTAGGGACAACCCTCCAAGAGACCCAGTACTTC. Residues: CASSLGTTLQETQYF.

DNA for the CDR3: TGTGCCAGCAGACCGGGACAGGGATCCTACGAGCAGTACTTC. This gives the protein CASRPGQGSYEQYF. This chain uses TRBV2 with TRBJ2-7; 9 bases line up with TRBD1. Losses at the gene ends were 6 bases for V and 1 base for J; bases not matched to a gene: 4. CDR3 length: 14 residues. CDR1 is SNHLY and CDR2 is FYNNEI in the germline V gene. The full variable domain, with the rest looked up from reference TRBV2 and TRBJ2-7, is EPEVTQTPSHQVTQMGQEVILRCVPISNHLYFYWYRQILGQKVEFLVSFYNNEISEKSEIFDDQFSVERPDGSNFTLKIRSTKLEDSAMYFCASRPGQGSYEQYFGPGTRLTVT.

V and J are TRBV9 and TRBJ2-7, with TRBD2 matching over 8 bases. The J segment lost 2 bases and the V segment lost 3 bases, leaving 4 bases of the junction unmatched. Germline V lookup: CDR1 SGDLS, CDR2 YYNGEE. This CDR3 is 14 amino acids long. CDR3 in DNA: TGTGCCAGCAGCGGAAGCGGGAGCACCTACGAGCAGTACTTC. This gives the protein CASSGSGSTYEQYF.